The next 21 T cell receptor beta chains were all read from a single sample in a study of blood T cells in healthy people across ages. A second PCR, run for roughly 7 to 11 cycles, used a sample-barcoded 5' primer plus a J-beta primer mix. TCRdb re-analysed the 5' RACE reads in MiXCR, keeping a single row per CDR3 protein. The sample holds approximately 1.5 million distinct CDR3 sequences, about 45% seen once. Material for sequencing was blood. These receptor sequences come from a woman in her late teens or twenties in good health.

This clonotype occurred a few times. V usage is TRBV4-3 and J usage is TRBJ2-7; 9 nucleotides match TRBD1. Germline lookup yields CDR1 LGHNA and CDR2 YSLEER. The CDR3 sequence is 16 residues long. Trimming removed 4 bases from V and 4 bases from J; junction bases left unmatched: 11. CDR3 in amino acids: CASSPGSRQGVYEQYF. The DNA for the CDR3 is TGCGCCAGCAGCCCGGGGTCGAGACAGGGGGTGTACGAGCAGTACTTC.

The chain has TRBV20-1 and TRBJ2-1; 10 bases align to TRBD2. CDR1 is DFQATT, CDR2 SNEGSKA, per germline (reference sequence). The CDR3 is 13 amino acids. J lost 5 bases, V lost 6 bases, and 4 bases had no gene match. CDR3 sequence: CSADGLADNEQFF. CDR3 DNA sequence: TGCAGTGCCGACGGACTAGCGGACAATGAGCAGTTCTTC.

This CDR3 reads CSVVGNGDQPQHF. The CDR3 nucleotides are TGCAGCGTTGTAGGGAATGGGGATCAGCCCCAGCATTTT. V and J are TRBV29-1 and TRBJ1-5; D is undetermined. V shed 4 bases and J shed 5 bases, with 12 bases lying between them. Germline assignment: CDR1 SQVTM and CDR2 ANQGSEA. This CDR3 contains 13 residues.

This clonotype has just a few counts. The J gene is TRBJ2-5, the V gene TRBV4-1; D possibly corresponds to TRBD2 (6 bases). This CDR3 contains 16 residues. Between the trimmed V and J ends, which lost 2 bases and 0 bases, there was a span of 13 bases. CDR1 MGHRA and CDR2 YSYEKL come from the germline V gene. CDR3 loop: CASSQFWRANQETQYF. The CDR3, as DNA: TGCGCCAGCAGCCAATTTTGGAGGGCCAACCAAGAGACCCAGTACTTC.

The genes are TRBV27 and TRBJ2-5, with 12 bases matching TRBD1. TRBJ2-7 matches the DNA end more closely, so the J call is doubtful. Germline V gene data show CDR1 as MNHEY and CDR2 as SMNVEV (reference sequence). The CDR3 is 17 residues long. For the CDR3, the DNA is TGTGCCAGCAGTTTATTGGGGACAGGGGGCTACCCCTACGAGCAGTACTTC. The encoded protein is CASSLLGTGGYPYEQYF.

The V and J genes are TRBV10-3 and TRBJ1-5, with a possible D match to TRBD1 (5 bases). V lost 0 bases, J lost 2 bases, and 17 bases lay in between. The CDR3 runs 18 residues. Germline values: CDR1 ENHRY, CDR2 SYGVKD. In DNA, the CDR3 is TGTGCCATCAGTGAGTCGGTCGGACGCAGGGTTGGCAATCAGCCCCAGCATTTT. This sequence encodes CAISESVGRRVGNQPQHF.

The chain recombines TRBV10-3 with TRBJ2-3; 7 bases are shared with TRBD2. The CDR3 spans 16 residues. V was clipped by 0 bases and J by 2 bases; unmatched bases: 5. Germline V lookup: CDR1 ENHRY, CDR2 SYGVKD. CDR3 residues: CAISESSSGTTDTQYF. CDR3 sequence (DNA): TGTGCCATCAGTGAGTCATCCAGCGGGACCACAGATACGCAGTATTTT.

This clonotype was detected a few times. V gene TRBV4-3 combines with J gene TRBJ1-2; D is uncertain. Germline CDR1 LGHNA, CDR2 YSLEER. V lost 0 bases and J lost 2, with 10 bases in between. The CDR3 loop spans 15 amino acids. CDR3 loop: CASSQDGLGNYGYTF. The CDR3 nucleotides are TGCGCCAGCAGCCAAGATGGACTGGGCAACTATGGCTACACCTTC.

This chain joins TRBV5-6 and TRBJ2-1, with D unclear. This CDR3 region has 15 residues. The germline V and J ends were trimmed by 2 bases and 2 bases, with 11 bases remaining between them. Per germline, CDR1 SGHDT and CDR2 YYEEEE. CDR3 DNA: TGTGCCAGCAGCTTTGAGACCATCCCCTACAATGAGCAGTTCTTC. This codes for CASSFETIPYNEQFF.

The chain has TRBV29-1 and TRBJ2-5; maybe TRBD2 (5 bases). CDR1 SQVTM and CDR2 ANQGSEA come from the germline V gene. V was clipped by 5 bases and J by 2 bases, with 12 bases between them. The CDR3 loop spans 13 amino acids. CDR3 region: CSVSEGRQETQYF. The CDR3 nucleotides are TGCAGCGTTAGCGAGGGCCGACAAGAGACCCAGTACTTC.

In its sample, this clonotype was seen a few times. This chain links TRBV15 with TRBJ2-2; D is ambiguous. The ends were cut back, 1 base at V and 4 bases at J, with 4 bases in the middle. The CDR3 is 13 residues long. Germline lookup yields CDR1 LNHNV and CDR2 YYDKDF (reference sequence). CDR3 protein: CATSRVTTGELFF. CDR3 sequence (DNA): TGTGCCACCAGCAGAGTGACCACCGGGGAGCTGTTTTTT. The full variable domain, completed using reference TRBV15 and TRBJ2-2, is DAMVIQNPRYQVTQFGKPVTLSCSQTLNHNVMYWYQQKSSQAPKLLFHYYDKDFNNEADTPDNFQSRRPNTSFCFLDIRSPGLGDTAMYLCATSRVTTGELFFGEGSRLTVL.

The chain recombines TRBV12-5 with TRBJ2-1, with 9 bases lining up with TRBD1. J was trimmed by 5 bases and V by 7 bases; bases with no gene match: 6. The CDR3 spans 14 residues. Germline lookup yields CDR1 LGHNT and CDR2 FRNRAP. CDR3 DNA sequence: TGTGCTAGTGCAAGGGACAGGGCAAACAATGAGCAGTTCTTC. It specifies CASARDRANNEQFF.

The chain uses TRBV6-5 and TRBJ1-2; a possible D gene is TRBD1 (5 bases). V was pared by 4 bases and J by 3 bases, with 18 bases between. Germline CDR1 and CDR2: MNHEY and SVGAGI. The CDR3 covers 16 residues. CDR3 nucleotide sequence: TGTGCCAGCAGTTTACGGACGGGACGGAGGTACTATGGCTACACCTTC. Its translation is CASSLRTGRRYYGYTF.

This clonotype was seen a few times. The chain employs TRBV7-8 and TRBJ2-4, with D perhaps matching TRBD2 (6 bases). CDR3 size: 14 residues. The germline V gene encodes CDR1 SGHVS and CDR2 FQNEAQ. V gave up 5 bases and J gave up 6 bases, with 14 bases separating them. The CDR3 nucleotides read TGTGCCAGCAGCCCCGGTGGGGGAGGAAACATTCAGTACTTC. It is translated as CASSPGGGGNIQYF.

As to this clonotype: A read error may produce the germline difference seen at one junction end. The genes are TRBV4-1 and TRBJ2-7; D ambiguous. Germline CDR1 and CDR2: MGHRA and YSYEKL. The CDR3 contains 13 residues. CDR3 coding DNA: TGCGCCGGCAGCCAACCCAGATCCTACGAGCAGTACTTC. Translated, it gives CAGSQPRSYEQYF.

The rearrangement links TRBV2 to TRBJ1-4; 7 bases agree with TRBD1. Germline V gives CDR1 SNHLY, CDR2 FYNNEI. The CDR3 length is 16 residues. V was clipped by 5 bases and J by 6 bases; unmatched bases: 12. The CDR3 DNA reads TGTGCCAGCAGTTCACCACCGGGACAGCGTTATGAAAAACTGTTTTTT. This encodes CASSSPPGQRYEKLFF.

The CDR3 spells CASSFAGTGEGKQFF. The CDR3 nucleotides read TGCGCCAGCAGCTTCGCCGGGACAGGGGAAGGGAAGCAGTTCTTC. V usage is TRBV5-1 and J usage is TRBJ2-1; 10 nucleotides match TRBD1. The ends lost 2 bases at V and 11 bases at J; junction bases unmatched: 10. This CDR3 has 15 residues. CDR1 and CDR2 from the germline V gene are SGHRS and YFSETQ.

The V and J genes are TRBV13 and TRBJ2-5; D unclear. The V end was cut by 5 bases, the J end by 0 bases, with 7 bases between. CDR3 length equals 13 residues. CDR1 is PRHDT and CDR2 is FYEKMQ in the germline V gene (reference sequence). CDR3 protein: CASSARYQETQYF. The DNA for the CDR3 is TGTGCCAGCAGCGCTCGGTACCAAGAGACCCAGTACTTC.

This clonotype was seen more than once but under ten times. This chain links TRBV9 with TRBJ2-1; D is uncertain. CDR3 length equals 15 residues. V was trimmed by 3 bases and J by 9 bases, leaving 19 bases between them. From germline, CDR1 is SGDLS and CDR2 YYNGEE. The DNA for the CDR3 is TGTGCCAGCAGCGCGACACTTACTGGGCTTGGTGAGCAGTTCTTC. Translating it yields CASSATLTGLGEQFF.

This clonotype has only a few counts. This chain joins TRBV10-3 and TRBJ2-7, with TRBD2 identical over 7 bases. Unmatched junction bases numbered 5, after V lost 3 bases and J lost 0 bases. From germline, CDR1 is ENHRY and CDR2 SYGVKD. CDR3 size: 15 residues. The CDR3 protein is CAISDPSGTSYEQYF. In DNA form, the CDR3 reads TGTGCCATCAGTGATCCCAGCGGGACCTCCTACGAGCAGTACTTC.

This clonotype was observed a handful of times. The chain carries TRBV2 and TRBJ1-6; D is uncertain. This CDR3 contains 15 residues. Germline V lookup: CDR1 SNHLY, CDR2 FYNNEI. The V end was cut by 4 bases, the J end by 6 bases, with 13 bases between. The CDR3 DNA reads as TGTGCCAGCAGTGGGTCCCTCGAAGCTAATTCACCCCTCCACTTT. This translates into CASSGSLEANSPLHF.